The source of this T cell receptor (beta chain) is a study of cytomegalovirus exposure and HLA in healthy donors (dated by TCRdb to about 2017). With respect to the entire study: An earlier analysis of roughly 610 of the donors reported over 250 Gb of sequence data and about 120 million unique TCR beta sequences obtained from approximately 180 million T cells. An early release that covered about 640 HLA-typed donors contained 250 to 350 gigabases of sequencing data and roughly 84 million unique TCR sequences. Of the 300 to 500 genotyped donors, 65% to 90% were placed in the genetic ancestry cluster associated with self-reported Caucasian donors. The aim of the study was to test whether cataloging public T cell receptors could identify signatures of past pathogen exposure. The study used immunosequencing to profile the T cell repertoires of approximately 650 subjects and linked those repertoires to cytomegalovirus serostatus. In addition to the first cohort of roughly 670 subjects, a separate validation cohort of over 90 different subjects was used. The study combined high-throughput TCR immunosequencing, statistical association of individual TCRs with disease status, and machine learning to predict cytomegalovirus infection status. A later analysis re-examined previously published TCR beta repertoires from several hundred donors and added high-resolution HLA genotyping to investigate patterns of TCR occurrence. In the later analysis, no new phenotypic data were used to find candidate immune exposures; instead, reliance was placed on TCR beta sequences and their occurrence across donors. To decide whether each TCR beta V gene segment behaved as functional or pseudogenic, an earlier analysis of 587 of the donors relied on high-throughput TCR beta sequencing. Alongside the repertoire data, information on donor age, sex, ethnicity and CMV serostatus was compiled. A later genetic analysis took genome-wide SNP genotypes for 398 of the 666 donors and used that subset as a discovery cohort. All discovery cohort repertoires had been generated using a single sequencing platform. HLA typing included class I and class II loci at four-digit resolution. Typing coverage differed by locus: A, B, C, DRB1 and DQB1 were typed in roughly 620-630 donors, DQA1 in around 500, DPA1 in roughly 590, and DPB1 in just under 480. A handful of DR-DQ haplotypes were handled as single units for association and clustering because linkage in the cohort was strong. Across approximately 420 genotyped donors of the cohort, an average of roughly 250,000 unique TCR beta nucleotide sequences per donor were sequenced, and roughly 18% of those sequences were non-productive. Results and caveats for the whole study, not just this receptor: Because HLA typing was missing for some donors at each locus, association tests included only the typed subset. This cohort had only TCR beta chains sequenced, and the lack of alpha or paired-chain data limited which features could be detected. A further reported finding was that TCR beta sequences accurately predicted the HLA-A and HLA-B alleles for most subjects in the first cohort. In vitro tests confirmed that a few of the cytomegalovirus-associated TCR beta chains recognize cytomegalovirus antigens. In the study, around 160 TCR beta chains were listed as associated with cytomegalovirus. A later analysis found that most CMV-associated TCR beta chains appeared HLA-restricted, with HLA associations seemingly driven largely by CMV exposure. Presence/absence analyses assumed roughly uniform sequencing depth across donors, an assumption that may not hold. Some IMGT-functional V segments, including TRBV6-2 and TRBV6-3, could not be told apart with the 87-base-pair reads, so those segments were excluded. At a false discovery rate of 0.05, a later analysis linked 15,000 to 20,000 TCR beta sequences to specific HLA alleles. The sequencing pipeline was judged likely to have produced a cluster of highly shared sequence variants as a technical artifact. According to a later genetic analysis, donors in an Asian-associated ancestry cluster had fewer N-insertions in productive TCRs than the approximately 650-donor mean. Most TCR sequences were seen in very few donors, while some public TCRs were found in many individuals. Approximately 18 rarely observed V segments, including chromosome 9 orphons, were excluded from the earlier analysis of a few hundred of the donors because counts were too low. When HLA alleles, especially DR and DQ, strongly co-occurred, attributing TCR associations to individual alleles was difficult. Cytomegalovirus status was reported to be diagnosed by the classifier with high specificity and sensitivity in both the original and validation cohorts. According to a later analysis, parvovirus B19, influenza, CMV and Epstein-Barr virus appeared linked to several top co-occurrence clusters. In a later analysis, TCR association rates were found to vary across HLA loci, with the most associated TCRs seen for DRB1 alleles and the fewest for HLA-C alleles. In a later analysis, HLA-associated TCR beta chains showed more clonal expansion and lower generation probabilities than non-associated chains that were equally common. A later genetic analysis associated a missense DCLRE1C variant with V-gene and J-gene trimming of TCR beta chains, and an independent cohort replicated the association. The authors suggested that the approach could potentially be extended to other disease states and immunological phenotypes. In an earlier analysis of 500 to 650 of the donors, most TCR beta V segments appeared in productive rearrangements about 90% or about 30% of the time, broadly matching IMGT annotations. CMV serostatus was the only immune exposure information available for the cohort. Correlated functional status among segregating V segments might be attributable to linkage disequilibrium, but an unknown experimental factor could not be ruled out.

Library method: the immunoSEQ multiplex PCR assay. For the multiplex PCR, a mixture combining 60 forward primers for TCR Vbeta segments and 13 reverse primers for TCR Jbeta segments was used. The CDR3 region of rearranged TCR beta genes was amplified from genomic DNA by a multiplex PCR assay. On the Illumina HiSeq System, the amplified TCR beta libraries were sequenced as 87-base-pair reads. Under the source paper's analysis protocol: In a later analysis, some 80 million unique TCR beta chains were counted across the 650 to 750 repertoires, and roughly 9.9 million of these chains were shared by at least two donors. A nearest-neighbor algorithm error-corrected the raw reads and collapsed the reads into unique sequences, merging closely related sequences to remove PCR and sequencing errors. CDR3 sequences were aligned to IMGT reference sequences to assign V, D and J gene segments. For a sequence to be retained, a match of at least six nucleotides to both a V gene segment and a J gene segment was required. A rearrangement was called productive if the CDR3 had no stop codons and remained in frame with V and J, and every other rearrangement was called non-productive. CDR3 was defined by IMGT convention, running from the second conserved V-encoded cysteine to the conserved J-encoded phenylalanine. The earlier analysis of about 500 of the donors excluded sequences that lacked an unambiguous match to a single V gene segment. In an earlier analysis of approximately 560 of the donors, a V segment was called functional when productive rearrangements were above 56.7%, and segregating when the standard deviation between donors exceeded 5%. A statistical classification framework was built for diagnosing cytomegalovirus status from the catalog of TCR beta chain sequences. V and J gene assignment, in a later analysis, came from comparing TCR nucleotide sequences with IMGT/GENE-DB human TR gene sequences. Using the TCRdist pipeline, a later analysis assigned CDR3 sequences along with most-parsimonious VDJ recombination scenarios. A later analysis defined each TCR beta chain by its CDR3 amino acid sequence plus V-gene family, and excluded reads lacking a unique V-gene family. To address suspected cross-contamination and a sequencing artifact, a later analysis removed approximately 590 highly shared, low-generation-probability nucleotide sequences. A later analysis calculated a clonal expansion index for each public chain from normalized within-repertoire ranks of inferred template counts. A later analysis computed generation probabilities with a VDJ recombination model fitted to out-of-frame rearrangements, and checked the results against IGoR. Hypergeometric tests were used in a later analysis to score TCR-TCR, TCR-HLA and TCR-CMV co-occurrence, with a repertoire-size bias correction applied to the TCR pairs. To estimate false discovery rates, a later analysis permuted the HLA or CMV assignments 20 times. A later analysis grouped co-occurring TCRs with DBSCAN, adding TCRdist sequence similarity when clustering within HLA-allele-positive subsets. Repertoires with fewer than 30,000 or more than 120,000 public chains, plus five repertoires with anomalous nucleotide sharing, were excluded from co-occurrence clustering. As stored in TCRdb, this immuneACCESS dataset retains in-frame rearrangements with V and J assigned. A fraction of the clones does not appear; measured against another copy, unresolved V genes explain less than half of the discrepancy, and the remainder lacks a known reason. V, J and clone size reflect that table, while D and trimming were determined from the DNA. In all, the sample holds around 150,000 clones, and approximately 79% of those were seen once. The top ten constitute about 5.9% of the sample.

As for this clone: This clone's antigen is unknown. No base-level quality is on record; no much larger clone is a single base apart.

The CDR3 starts with the cysteine, ends with the phenylalanine, and has 15 residues. Left in the record is the CDR3 DNA by itself, 45 bases read in frame from the first base. Trimming takes 3 bases off V and 2 bases off J; junction bases not matched to a gene: 7. Based on the germline V gene, the CDR1 and CDR2 sequences are ENHRY and SYGVKD. The cohort comprised around 690 healthy bone marrow donors. All cohort members were sampled while nominally healthy, although unrecorded immune exposures were likely present. The donor tested CMV seropositive and was one of the 289 seropositive cohort members. A peripheral blood sample was provided by each donor, and peripheral blood mononuclear cells were used for TCR beta sequencing. The Qiagen DNeasy Blood Extraction Kit was used to extract genomic DNA from the blood cell samples.

The chain uses TRBV10-3 and TRBJ2-7, with 7 junctional bases fitting TRBD1. The clonotype comes from a man aged 50 or older in good health and CMV-seropositive. What was sequenced was PBMCs. CDR3 protein: CAISEDPGQTYEQYF. The bases read TGTGCCATCAGTGAAGACCCGGGACAGACCTACGAGCAGTACTTC.